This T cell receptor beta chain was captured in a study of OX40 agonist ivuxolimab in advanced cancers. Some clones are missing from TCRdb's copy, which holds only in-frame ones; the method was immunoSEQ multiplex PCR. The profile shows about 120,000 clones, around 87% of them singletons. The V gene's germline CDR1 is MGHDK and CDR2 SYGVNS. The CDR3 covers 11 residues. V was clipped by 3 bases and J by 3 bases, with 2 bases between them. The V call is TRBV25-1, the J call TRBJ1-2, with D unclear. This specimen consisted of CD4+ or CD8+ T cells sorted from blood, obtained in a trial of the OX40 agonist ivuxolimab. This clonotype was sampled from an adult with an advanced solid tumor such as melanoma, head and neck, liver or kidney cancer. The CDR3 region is CASSEDYGYTF. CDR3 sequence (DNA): TGTGCCAGCAGTGAGGACTATGGCTACACCTTC.